This T cell receptor (beta chain) is from a study of T cells in Graves' hyperthyroidism and ophthalmopathy. Study findings and constraints: With a median lead of roughly 6.8 months before onset, the model predicted ophthalmopathy.

From RNA transcripts, TCR beta CDR3 regions were amplified. First-round RT-PCR targeting the TCR CDR3 was performed with the HTBI primer set. TCRdb reprocessed the multiplex PCR reads via MiXCR and lists one record per CDR3 protein. The table lists about 340,000 distinct CDR3 sequences, 15% to 20% of them singletons. There are many counts of this clonotype. What it binds is not known. Each patient was aged 18 to 65 and had newly diagnosed hyperthyroidism of under 2 months' duration. Exclusion followed for patients with uncontrolled infection, other autoimmune disease, pregnancy or lactation. J lost 2 bases, V lost 5 bases, and 20 bases had no gene match. The CDR3 has 20 amino acids. CDR1 LGHDT and CDR2 YNNKEL come from the germline V gene (reference sequence).

This chain uses TRBV3-1 with TRBJ2-7; TRBD2 matches at 11 bases. Sequenced sample: blood. This receptor was taken from a woman aged 45-60 years with Graves' hyperthyroidism. This CDR3 is CASSSSHWTSGSRAAYEQYF. The CDR3 DNA sequence: TGTGCCAGCAGCTCCTCCCACTGGACTAGCGGGTCGCGGGCGGCCTACGAGCAGTACTTC.